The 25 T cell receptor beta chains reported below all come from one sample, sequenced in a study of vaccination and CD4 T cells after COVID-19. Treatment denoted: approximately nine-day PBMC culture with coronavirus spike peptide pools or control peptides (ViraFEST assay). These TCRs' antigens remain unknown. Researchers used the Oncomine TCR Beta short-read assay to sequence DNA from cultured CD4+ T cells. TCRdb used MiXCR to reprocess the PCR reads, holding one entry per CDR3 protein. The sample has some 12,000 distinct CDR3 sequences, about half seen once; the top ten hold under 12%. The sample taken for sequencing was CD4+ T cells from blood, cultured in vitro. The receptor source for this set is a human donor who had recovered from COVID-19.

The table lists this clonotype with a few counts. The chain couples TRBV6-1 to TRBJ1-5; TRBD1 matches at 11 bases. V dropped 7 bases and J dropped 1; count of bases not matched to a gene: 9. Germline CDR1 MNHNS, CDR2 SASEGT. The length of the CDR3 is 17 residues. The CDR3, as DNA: TGTGCCAGCAACTCCGGGGGACAGGGGGTGAGCAATCAGCCCCAGCATTTT. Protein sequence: CASNSGGQGVSNQPQHF.

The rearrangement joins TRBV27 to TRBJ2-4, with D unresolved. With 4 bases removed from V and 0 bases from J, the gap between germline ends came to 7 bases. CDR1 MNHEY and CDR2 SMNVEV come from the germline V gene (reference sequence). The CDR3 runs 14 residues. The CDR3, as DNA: TGTGCCAGCAGTTCCCCAGGAGCCAAAAACATTCAGTACTTC. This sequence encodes CASSSPGAKNIQYF.

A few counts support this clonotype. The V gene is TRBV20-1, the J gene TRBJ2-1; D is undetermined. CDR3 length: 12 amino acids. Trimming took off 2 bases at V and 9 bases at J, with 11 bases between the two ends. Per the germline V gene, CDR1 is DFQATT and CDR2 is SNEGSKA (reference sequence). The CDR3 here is CSARKTPSEQFF. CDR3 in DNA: TGCAGTGCTAGAAAGACCCCCAGTGAGCAGTTCTTC.

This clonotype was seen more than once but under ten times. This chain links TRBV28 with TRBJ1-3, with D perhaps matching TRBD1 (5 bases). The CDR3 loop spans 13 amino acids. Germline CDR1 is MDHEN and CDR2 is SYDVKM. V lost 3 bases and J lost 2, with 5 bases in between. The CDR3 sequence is CASSFRAGNTIYF. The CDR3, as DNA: TGTGCCAGCAGTTTCAGGGCTGGAAACACCATATATTTT.

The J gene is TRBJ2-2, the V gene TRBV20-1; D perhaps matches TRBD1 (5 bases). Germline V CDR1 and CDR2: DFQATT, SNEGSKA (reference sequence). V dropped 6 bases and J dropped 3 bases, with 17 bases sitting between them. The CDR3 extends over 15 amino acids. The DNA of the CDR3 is TGCAGTGCCAAGACAGCTAAGGCGTACACCGGGGAGCTGTTTTTT. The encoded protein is CSAKTAKAYTGELFF.

CDR3 sequence reads: CATSRDTSGRHTGELFF. The CDR3 nucleotides are TGTGCCACCAGCAGGGACACTAGCGGGAGGCACACCGGGGAGCTGTTTTTT. The chain is built from TRBV15 and TRBJ2-2, with 12 bases fitting TRBD2. The CDR3 has 17 residues. V shed 3 bases and J 3 bases; nucleotides not matched to a gene: 5. CDR1 and CDR2 (germline): LNHNV, YYDKDF (reference sequence). Full variable domain (remainder filled in from reference TRBV15 and TRBJ2-2): DAMVIQNPRYQVTQFGKPVTLSCSQTLNHNVMYWYQQKSSQAPKLLFHYYDKDFNNEADTPDNFQSRRPNTSFCFLDIRSPGLGDTAMYLCATSRDTSGRHTGELFFGEGSRLTVL.

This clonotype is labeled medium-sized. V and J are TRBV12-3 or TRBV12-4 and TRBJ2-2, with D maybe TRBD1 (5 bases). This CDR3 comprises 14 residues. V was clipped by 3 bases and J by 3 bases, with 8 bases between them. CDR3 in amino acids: CASSLGQHTGELFF. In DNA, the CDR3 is TGTGCCAGCAGTTTGGGGCAGCACACCGGGGAGCTGTTTTTT.

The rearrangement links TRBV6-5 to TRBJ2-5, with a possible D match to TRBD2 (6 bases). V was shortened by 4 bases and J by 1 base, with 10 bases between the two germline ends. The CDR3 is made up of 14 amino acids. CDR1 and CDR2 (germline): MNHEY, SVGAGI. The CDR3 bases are TGTGCCAGCAGTTCCGCGGGGACCCAAGAGACCCAGTACTTC. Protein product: CASSSAGTQETQYF.

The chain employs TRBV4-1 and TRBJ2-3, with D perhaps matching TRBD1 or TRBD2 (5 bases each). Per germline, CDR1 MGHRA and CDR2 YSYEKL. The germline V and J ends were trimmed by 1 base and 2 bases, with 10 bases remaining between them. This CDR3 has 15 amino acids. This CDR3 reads CASSQVGVTTDTQYF. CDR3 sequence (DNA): TGCGCCAGCAGCCAAGTGGGGGTTACCACAGATACGCAGTATTTT.

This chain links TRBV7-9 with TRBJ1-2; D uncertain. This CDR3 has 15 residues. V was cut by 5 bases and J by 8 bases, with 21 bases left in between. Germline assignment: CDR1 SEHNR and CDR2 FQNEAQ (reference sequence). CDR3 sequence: CASSPREGTMRGYTF. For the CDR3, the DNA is TGTGCCAGCAGCCCGCGGGAGGGCACGATGAGGGGCTACACCTTC.

The CDR3 bases are TGTGCCACCAGGGACGAGGCGAGCTATGGCTACACCTTC. Its protein product is CATRDEASYGYTF. The chain is built from TRBV24-1 and TRBJ1-2; D unresolved. V lost 7 bases and J lost 4, with 12 bases in between. This CDR3 is built from 13 residues. In germline, CDR1 is KGHDR, CDR2 SFDVKD.

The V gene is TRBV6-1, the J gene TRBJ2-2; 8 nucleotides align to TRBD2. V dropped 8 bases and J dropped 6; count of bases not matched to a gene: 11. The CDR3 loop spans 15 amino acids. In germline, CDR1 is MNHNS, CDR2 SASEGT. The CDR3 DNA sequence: TGTGCCAGCGTTTCACCGGGAGGGCCATCCGGGGAGCTGTTTTTT. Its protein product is CASVSPGGPSGELFF.

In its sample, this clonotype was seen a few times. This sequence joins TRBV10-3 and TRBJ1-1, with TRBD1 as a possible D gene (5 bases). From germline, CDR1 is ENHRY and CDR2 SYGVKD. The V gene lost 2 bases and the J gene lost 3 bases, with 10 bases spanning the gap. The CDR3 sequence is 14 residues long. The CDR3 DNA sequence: TGTGCCATCAGTGAGCTGGGGGGGGACACTGAAGCTTTCTTT. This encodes CAISELGGDTEAFF.

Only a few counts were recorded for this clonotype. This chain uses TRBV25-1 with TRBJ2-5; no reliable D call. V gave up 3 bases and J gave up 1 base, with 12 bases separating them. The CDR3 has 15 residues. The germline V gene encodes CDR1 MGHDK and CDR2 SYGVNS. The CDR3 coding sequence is TGTGCCAGCAGTGATCCATACAACGGCCAAGAGACCCAGTACTTC. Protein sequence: CASSDPYNGQETQYF.

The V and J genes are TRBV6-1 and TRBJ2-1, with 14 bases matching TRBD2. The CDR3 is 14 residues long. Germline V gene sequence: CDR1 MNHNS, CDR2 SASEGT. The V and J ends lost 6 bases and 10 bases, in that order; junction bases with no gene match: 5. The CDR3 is CASRGLAGGREQFF. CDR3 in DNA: TGTGCCAGCAGAGGACTAGCGGGAGGAAGAGAGCAGTTCTTC.

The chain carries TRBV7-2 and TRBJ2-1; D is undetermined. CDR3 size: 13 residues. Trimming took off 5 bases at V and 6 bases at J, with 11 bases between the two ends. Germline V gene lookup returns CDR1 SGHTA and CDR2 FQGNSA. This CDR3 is CASSTISSNEQFF. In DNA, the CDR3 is TGTGCCAGCAGCACCATTAGCAGCAATGAGCAGTTCTTC.

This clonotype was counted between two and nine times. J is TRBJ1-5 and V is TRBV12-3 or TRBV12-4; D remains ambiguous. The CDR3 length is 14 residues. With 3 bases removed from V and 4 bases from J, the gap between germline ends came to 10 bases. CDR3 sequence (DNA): TGTGCCAGCAGTTTGGGGTCGGCGAATCAGCCCCAGCATTTT. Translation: CASSLGSANQPQHF.

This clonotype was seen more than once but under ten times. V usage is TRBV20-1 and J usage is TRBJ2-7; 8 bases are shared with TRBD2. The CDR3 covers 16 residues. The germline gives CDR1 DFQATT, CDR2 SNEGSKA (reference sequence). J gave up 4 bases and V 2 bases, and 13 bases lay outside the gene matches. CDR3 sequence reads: CSARQLAANMGYEQYF. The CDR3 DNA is TGCAGTGCTAGACAACTAGCGGCAAACATGGGTTACGAGCAGTACTTC.

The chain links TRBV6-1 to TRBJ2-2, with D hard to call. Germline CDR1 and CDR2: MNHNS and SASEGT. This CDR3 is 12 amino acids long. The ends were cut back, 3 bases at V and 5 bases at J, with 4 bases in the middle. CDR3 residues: CASSDKTGELFF. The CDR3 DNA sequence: TGTGCCAGCAGTGATAAGACCGGGGAGCTGTTTTTT.

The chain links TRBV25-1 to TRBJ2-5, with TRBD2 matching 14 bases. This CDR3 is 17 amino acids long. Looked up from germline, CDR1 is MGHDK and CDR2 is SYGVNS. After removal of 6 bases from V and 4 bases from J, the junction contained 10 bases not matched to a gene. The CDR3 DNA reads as TGTGCCAGCAGCCAGGTGACTGGACTAGCGGGAGGAGAGACCCAGTACTTC. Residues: CASSQVTGLAGGETQYF.

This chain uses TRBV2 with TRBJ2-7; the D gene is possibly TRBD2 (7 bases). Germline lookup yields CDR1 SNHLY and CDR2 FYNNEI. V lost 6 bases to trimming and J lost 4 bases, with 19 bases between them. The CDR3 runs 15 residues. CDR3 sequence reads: CASRGGARDGYEQYF. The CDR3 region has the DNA TGTGCCAGCAGGGGGGGGGCCAGGGACGGTTACGAGCAGTACTTC.

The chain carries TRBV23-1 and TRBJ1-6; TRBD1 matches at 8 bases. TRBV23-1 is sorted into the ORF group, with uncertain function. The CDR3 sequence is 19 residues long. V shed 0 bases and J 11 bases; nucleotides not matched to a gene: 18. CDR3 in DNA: TGCGCCAGCAGTCAATCGACTGCACGACAGGGGCCCCCCGGCCCACCCCTCCACTTT. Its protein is CASSQSTARQGPPGPPLHF.

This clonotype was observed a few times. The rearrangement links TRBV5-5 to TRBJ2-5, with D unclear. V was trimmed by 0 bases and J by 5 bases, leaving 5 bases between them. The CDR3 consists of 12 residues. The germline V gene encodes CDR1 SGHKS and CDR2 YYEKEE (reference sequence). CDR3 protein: CASSLVRETQYF. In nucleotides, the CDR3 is TGTGCCAGCAGCTTGGTGCGGGAGACCCAGTACTTC.

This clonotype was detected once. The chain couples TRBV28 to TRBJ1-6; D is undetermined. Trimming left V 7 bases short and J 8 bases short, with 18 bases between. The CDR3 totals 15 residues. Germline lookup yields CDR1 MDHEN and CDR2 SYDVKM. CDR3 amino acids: CASTTIPSSYSPLHF. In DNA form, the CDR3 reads TGTGCCAGCACAACGATCCCGAGCTCCTATTCACCCCTCCACTTT.

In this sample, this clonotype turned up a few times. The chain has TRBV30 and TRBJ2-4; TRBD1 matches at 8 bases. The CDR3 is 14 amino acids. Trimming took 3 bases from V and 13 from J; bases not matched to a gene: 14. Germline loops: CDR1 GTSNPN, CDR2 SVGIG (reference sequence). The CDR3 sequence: CAWRGLSRDRQQYF. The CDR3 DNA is TGTGCCTGGAGAGGCCTTTCCAGGGACAGGCAACAGTACTTC.